The T cell receptor (beta chain) described here comes from a study of T cell clonotyping in hematopoietic cell transplantation. Study outcomes and limitations: Pathologically expanded recipient clonotypes increased progressively from day 30 to day 180 as diversity fell. Higher Inverse Simpson Index values in graft donor and pretransplant recipient predicted broader posttransplant TCR diversity.

In its sample, this clone was seen a few times. Its target is unknown. Germline V CDR1 and CDR2: SGHAT, FQNNGV. V was clipped by 1 base and J by 3 bases, with 10 bases between them. CDR3 size: 14 residues. Sequencing used immunoSEQ multiplex PCR; TCRdb keeps in-frame clones, though not all of them. The sample includes fewer than 11,000 clones, approximately 77% of them seen just once. The sequence was obtained from a female patient aged 35 to 55 who had an allogeneic stem cell transplant from a related donor, so T cells may come from the graft donor. Some clones in this sample may be carry-over from other donors' samples. This sample comprised PBMCs, obtained 30 days after allogeneic stem cell transplant. The chain has TRBV11-2 and TRBJ2-7; the D is unclear. The CDR3, as DNA: TGTGCCAGCAGCTTAGGTCCCAGCAACTACGAGCAGTACTTC. Translation: CASSLGPSNYEQYF.